Shown below are 11 T cell receptor beta chains from a single sample sequenced in a study of blood T cells in healthy people across ages. Next came a second PCR, run for roughly 6 to 11 cycles, which used a sample-barcoded 5' primer along with a J-beta primer mix. TCRdb re-called the 5' RACE reads through MiXCR, storing one row per CDR3 protein. The sample includes about 1.7 million distinct CDR3 sequences, approximately 28% seen only once; the top ten take about 7.7%. Material: blood. The receptors shown here come from a woman between 25 and 40 years old in good health.

CDR3 sequence (DNA): TGCGCCAGCAGCTTGGGCAGGCCTGGGACTGAAGCTTTCTTT. It codes for CASSLGRPGTEAFF. The chain is built from TRBV5-1 and TRBJ1-1; no clear D. V lost 0 bases and J 5 bases, leaving 11 bases between the germline ends. Germline CDR1 is SGHRS and CDR2 is YFSETQ. This CDR3 has 14 residues. Variable domain in full (rest from reference TRBV5-1 and TRBJ1-1): KAGVTQTPRYLIKTRGQQVTLSCSPISGHRSVSWYQQTPGQGLQFLFEYFSETQRNKGNFPGRFSGRQFSNSRSEMNVSTLELGDSALYLCASSLGRPGTEAFFGQGTRLTVV.

J is TRBJ1-5 and V is TRBV6-1, with D uncertain. V gave up 8 bases and J gave up 6 bases, with 8 bases separating them. Germline loops: CDR1 MNHNS, CDR2 SASEGT. CDR3 length: 11 residues. The CDR3 nucleotides are TGTGCCAGCGGTCGGCGTCAGCCCCAGCATTTT. This encodes CASGRRQPQHF.

The chain has TRBV12-3 or TRBV12-4 and TRBJ1-6; D is perhaps TRBD1 (5 bases). The V end was cut by 6 bases, the J end by 2 bases, with 11 bases between. This CDR3 is 15 amino acids long. The CDR3 DNA is TGTGCCAGCAGGGCCCCGGGGGCCTATAATTCACCCCTCCACTTT. The encoded protein is CASRAPGAYNSPLHF.

This chain uses TRBV15 with TRBJ2-3; D is unclear. CDR3 size: 13 residues. Germline values: CDR1 LNHNV, CDR2 YYDKDF (reference sequence). Between the trimmed V and J ends, which lost 5 bases and 12 bases, there was a span of 18 bases. The CDR3 region is CATSGGRKETQYF. In nucleotides, the CDR3 is TGTGCCACCAGCGGCGGCAGGAAAGAGACCCAGTATTTT.

This clonotype was counted only a few times. This rearrangement joins TRBV20-1 to TRBJ2-5; TRBD2 aligns across 7 bases. Trimming removed 4 bases from V and 2 bases from J; junction bases left unmatched: 7. CDR1 is DFQATT, CDR2 SNEGSKA, per germline (reference sequence). This CDR3 has 14 amino acids. CDR3 DNA sequence: TGCAGTGCTAACTGGTGGGGGGGTCAAGAGACCCAGTACTTC. It encodes CSANWWGGQETQYF.

This clonotype occurred once. CDR3 region: CSIPPGGAGGGYTF. The DNA for the CDR3 is TGCAGCATCCCGCCCGGGGGCGCTGGAGGGGGCTACACCTTC. The chain carries TRBV29-1 and TRBJ1-2; tentative D call: TRBD1 (6 bases). The ends were cut back, 8 bases at V and 8 bases at J, with 24 bases in the middle. The germline gives CDR1 SQVTM, CDR2 ANQGSEA. The CDR3 totals 14 residues.

The rearrangement links TRBV28 to TRBJ1-2; TRBD1 is a possible D gene (5 bases). V shed 6 bases and J shed 10 bases, with 18 bases lying between them. CDR1 MDHEN and CDR2 SYDVKM come from the germline V gene. This CDR3 has 13 residues. CDR3 amino acids: CASRPGPRGDYTF. CDR3 nucleotide sequence: TGTGCCAGCAGACCGGGACCACGCGGAGACTACACCTTC.

This chain uses TRBV4-3 with TRBJ2-5, with D possibly being TRBD1 (5 bases). V was clipped by 0 bases and J by 1 base, with 9 bases between them. This CDR3 region has 15 residues. Looked up from germline, CDR1 is LGHNA and CDR2 is YSLEER. The CDR3 nucleotides are TGCGCCAGCAGCCAAGAGAGGCAGGGCCAAGAGACCCAGTACTTC. This translates into CASSQERQGQETQYF.

This clonotype has a handful of counts. The rearrangement joins TRBV7-9 to TRBJ1-4; possibly TRBD1 for D (5 bases). This CDR3 contains 15 residues. CDR1 and CDR2 (germline): SEHNR, FQNEAQ (reference sequence). Trimming left V 6 bases short and J 1 base short, with 12 bases between. The CDR3 here is CASRPPGGTNEKLFF. CDR3 DNA: TGTGCCAGCAGGCCCCCCGGGGGAACTAATGAAAAACTGTTTTTT. Full variable domain (remainder filled in from reference TRBV7-9 and TRBJ1-4): DTGVSQNPRHKITKRGQNVTFRCDPISEHNRLYWYRQTLGQGPEFLTYFQNEAQLEKSRLLSDRFSAERPKGSFSTLEIQRTEQGDSAMYLCASRPPGGTNEKLFFGSGTQLSVL.

The chain carries TRBV3-1 and TRBJ1-2, with a weak D call TRBD1 (5 bases). The CDR3 contains 14 residues. V dropped 0 bases and J dropped 8 bases, with 13 bases sitting between them. Germline V gives CDR1 LGHDT, CDR2 YNNKEL (reference sequence). This CDR3 is CASSQDHFGGGYTF. CDR3 in DNA: TGTGCCAGCAGCCAAGATCATTTCGGGGGAGGCTACACCTTC. Complete variable domain (other parts from reference TRBV3-1 and TRBJ1-2): DTAVSQTPKYLVTQMGNDKSIKCEQNLGHDTMYWYKQDSKKFLKIMFSYNNKELIINETVPNRFSPKSPDKAHLNLHINSLELGDSAVYFCASSQDHFGGGYTFGSGTRLTVV.

For this clonotype: A read error may be the cause here, since a much bigger clone is one base away. The chain joins TRBV29-1 to TRBJ1-4; 7 bases map to TRBD1. V lost 4 bases and J lost 11; bases outside the gene matches: 10. Looked up from germline, CDR1 is SQVTM and CDR2 is ANQGSEA. This CDR3 has 13 residues. The CDR3 protein is CSVVRDRSGKLFF. DNA for the CDR3: TGCAGCGTTGTTCGGGACAGATCAGGGAAACTGTTTTTT.